This paragraph reports one T cell receptor (beta chain). These data are taken from a study of blood T cell repertoires in COVID-19. Turning to the study itself: COVID-19 samples from acute and convalescent phases originated in the United States, Italy and Spain. Nucleic acid was either cDNA or gDNA, and it came from T cells, B-cell-depleted T cells, or PBMCs.

The authors' processing: Estimation of nucleated cell counts relied on the amplification of reference gene primers. Sequenced by immunoSEQ multiplex PCR; TCRdb stores in-frame clones only, minus some. V and J calls plus clone size are reproduced from that table; the DNA served to infer D and trimming. The repertoire holds approximately 410,000 clones, with 86% as singletons. The germline CDR1 and CDR2 sequences are SEHNR and FQNEAQ (reference sequence). The CDR3 length is 15 residues. After removal of 1 base from V and 0 bases from J, the junction contained 1 base not matched to a gene. This clonotype originated in a woman under 40 with active or convalescent COVID-19. The chain combines TRBV7-9 with TRBJ1-1; 8 bases align to TRBD1. Input material: peripheral blood. The chain's CDR3 is CASSLVGQVNTEAFF. In DNA, the CDR3 is TGTGCCAGCAGCTTAGTGGGACAGGTGAACACTGAAGCTTTCTTT. The full variable domain, in which reference TRBV7-9 and TRBJ1-1 provide the parts outside the CDR3, is DTGVSQNPRHKITKRGQNVTFRCDPISEHNRLYWYRQTLGQGPEFLTYFQNEAQLEKSRLLSDRFSAERPKGSFSTLEIQRTEQGDSAMYLCASSLVGQVNTEAFFGQGTRLTVV.